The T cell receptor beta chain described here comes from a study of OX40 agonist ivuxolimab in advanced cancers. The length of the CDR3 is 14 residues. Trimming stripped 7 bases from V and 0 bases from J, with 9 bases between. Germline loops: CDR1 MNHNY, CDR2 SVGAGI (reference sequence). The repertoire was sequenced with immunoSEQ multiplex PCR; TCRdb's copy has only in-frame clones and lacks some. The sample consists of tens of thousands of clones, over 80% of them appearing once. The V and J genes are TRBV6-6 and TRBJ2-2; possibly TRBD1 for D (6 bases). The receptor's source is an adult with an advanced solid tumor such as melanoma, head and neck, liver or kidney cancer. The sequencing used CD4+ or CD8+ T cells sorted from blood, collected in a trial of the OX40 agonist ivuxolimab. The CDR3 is CASKRTANTGELFF. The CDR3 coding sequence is TGTGCCAGCAAAAGGACAGCGAACACCGGGGAGCTGTTTTTT.